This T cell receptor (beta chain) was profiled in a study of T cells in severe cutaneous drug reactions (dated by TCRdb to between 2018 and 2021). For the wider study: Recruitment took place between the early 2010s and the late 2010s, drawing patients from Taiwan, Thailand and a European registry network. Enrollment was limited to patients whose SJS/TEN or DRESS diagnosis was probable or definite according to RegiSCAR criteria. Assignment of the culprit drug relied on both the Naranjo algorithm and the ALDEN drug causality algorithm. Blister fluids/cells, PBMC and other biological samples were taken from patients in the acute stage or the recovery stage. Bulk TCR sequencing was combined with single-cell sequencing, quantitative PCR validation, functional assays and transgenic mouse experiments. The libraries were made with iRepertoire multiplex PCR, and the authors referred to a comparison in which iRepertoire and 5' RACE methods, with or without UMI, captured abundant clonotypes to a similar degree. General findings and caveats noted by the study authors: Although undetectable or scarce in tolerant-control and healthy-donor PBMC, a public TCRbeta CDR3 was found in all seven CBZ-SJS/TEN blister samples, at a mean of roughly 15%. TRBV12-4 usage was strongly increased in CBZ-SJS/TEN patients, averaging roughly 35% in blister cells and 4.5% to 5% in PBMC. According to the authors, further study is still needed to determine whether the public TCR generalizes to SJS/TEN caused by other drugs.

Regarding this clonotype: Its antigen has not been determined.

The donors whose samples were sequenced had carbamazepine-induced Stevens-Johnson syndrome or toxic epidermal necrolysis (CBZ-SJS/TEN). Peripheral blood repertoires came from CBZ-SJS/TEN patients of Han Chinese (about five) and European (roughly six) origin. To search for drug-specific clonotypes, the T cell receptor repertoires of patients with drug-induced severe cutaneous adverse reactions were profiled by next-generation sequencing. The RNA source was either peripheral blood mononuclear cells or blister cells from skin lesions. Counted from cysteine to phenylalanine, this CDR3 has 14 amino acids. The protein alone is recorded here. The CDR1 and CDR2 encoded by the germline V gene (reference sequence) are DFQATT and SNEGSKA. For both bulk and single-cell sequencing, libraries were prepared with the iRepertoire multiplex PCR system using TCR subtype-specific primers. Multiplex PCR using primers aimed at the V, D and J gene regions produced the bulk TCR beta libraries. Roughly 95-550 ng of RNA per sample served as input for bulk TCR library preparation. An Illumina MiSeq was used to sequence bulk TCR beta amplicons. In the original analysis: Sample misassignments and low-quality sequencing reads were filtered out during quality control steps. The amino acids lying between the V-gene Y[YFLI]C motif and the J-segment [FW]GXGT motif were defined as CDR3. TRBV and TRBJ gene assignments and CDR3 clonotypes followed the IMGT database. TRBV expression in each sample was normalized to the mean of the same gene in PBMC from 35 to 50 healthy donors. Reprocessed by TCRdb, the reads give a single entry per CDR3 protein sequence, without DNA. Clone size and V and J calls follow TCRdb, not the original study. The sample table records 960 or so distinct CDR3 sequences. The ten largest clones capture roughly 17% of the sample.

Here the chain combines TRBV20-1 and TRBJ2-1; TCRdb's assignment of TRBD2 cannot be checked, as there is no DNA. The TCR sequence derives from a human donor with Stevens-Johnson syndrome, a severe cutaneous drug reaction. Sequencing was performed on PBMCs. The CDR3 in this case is CSARGLAAYNEQFF.